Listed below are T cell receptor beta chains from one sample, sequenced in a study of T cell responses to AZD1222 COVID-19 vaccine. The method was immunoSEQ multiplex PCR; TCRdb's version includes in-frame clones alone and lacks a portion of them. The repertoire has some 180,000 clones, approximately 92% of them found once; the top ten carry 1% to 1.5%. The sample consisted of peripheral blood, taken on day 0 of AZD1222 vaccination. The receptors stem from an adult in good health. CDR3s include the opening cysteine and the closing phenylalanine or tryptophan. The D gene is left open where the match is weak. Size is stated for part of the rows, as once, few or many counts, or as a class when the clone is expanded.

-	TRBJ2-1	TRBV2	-	CASSEALFWEQFF	TGTGCCAGCAGTGAAGCGCTGTTCTGGGAGCAGTTCTTC
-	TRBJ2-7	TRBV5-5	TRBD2	CASSWEGRTINEQYF	TGTGCCAGCAGCTGGGAGGGGCGGACTATCAACGAGCAGTACTTC
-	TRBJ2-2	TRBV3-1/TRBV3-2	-	CASSQDWFRELFF	TGTGCCAGCAGCCAAGATTGGTTTAGGGAGCTGTTTTTT
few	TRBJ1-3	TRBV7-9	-	CASSPQGNTIYF	TGTGCCAGCAGCCCACAGGGAAACACCATATATTTT
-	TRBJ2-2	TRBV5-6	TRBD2	CASSFSGGPSGELFF	TGTGCCAGCAGCTTTTCGGGGGGTCCGAGCGGGGAGCTGTTTTTT
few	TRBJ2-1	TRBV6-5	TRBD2	CASPGLADYNEQFF	TGTGCCAGCCCCGGACTAGCGGATTACAATGAGCAGTTCTTC
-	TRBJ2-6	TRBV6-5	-	CASSPVGSGANVLTF	TGTGCCAGCAGTCCCGTGGGCTCTGGGGCCAACGTCCTGACTTTC
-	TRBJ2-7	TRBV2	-	CASRVSQISYEQYF	TGTGCCAGCAGGGTATCACAGATCTCCTACGAGCAGTACTTC
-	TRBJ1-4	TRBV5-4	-	CASNSDSGRIRGKLFF	TGTGCCAGCAACTCGGACAGTGGACGGATCCGAGGAAAACTGTTTTTT
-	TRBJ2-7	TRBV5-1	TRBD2	CASQGSGGTYEQYF	TGCGCCAGCCAGGGTAGCGGGGGAACCTACGAGCAGTACTTC
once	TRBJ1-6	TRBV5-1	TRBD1	CASSVGQENSPLHF	TGCGCCAGCAGCGTGGGACAGGAGAATTCACCCCTCCACTTT
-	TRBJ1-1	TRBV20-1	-	CSATRGTEAFF	TGCAGTGCGACCAGGGGCACTGAAGCTTTCTTT
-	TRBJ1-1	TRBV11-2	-	CASSSGQNTEAFF	TGTGCCAGCAGCTCGGGACAGAACACTGAAGCTTTCTTT
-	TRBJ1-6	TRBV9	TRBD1	CASSTWDRGDPLHF	TGTGCCAGCAGCACCTGGGACAGGGGCGACCCCCTCCACTTT
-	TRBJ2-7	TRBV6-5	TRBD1	CASNEGTGSPYEQYF	TGTGCCAGCAACGAGGGGACAGGGAGCCCCTACGAGCAGTACTTC
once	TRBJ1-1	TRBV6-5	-	CASTNGPEAFF	TGTGCCAGCACCAACGGCCCTGAAGCTTTCTTT
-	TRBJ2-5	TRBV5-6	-	CASSLGRRETQYF	TGTGCCAGCAGCTTGGGGCGGAGAGAGACCCAGTACTTC
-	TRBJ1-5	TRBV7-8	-	CASSLDRGYSNQPQHF	TGTGCCAGCAGCTTAGATCGGGGTTATAGCAATCAGCCCCAGCATTTT
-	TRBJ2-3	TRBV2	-	CASTQGDTQYF	TGTGCCAGCACCCAGGGAGATACGCAGTATTTT
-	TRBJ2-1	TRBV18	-	CASSPPWADNEQFF	TGTGCCAGCTCACCACCGTGGGCCGACAATGAGCAGTTCTTC
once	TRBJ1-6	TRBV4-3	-	CASSQDLGGYNSPLHF	TGCGCCAGCAGCCAAGATTTAGGCGGCTATAATTCACCCCTCCACTTT
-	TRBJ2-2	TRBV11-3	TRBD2	CASSANGGANTGELFF	TGTGCCAGCAGCGCGAACGGGGGGGCCAACACCGGGGAGCTGTTTTTT
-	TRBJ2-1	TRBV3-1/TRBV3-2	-	CASSQIVGNEQFF	TGTGCCAGCAGCCAAATAGTGGGCAATGAGCAGTTCTTC
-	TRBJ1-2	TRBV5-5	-	CASSHDGNYGYTF	TGTGCCAGCAGCCACGACGGGAACTATGGCTACACCTTC
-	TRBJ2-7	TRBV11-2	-	CASSPHPNGTYEQYF	TGTGCCAGCAGCCCCCACCCCAACGGGACGTACGAGCAGTACTTC
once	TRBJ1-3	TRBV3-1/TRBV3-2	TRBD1	CASSLGGTASGNTIYF	TGTGCCAGCAGCCTAGGGGGGACAGCCTCTGGAAACACCATATATTTT
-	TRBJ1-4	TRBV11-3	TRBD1	CASSLFGTGTNEKLFF	TGTGCCAGCAGCTTATTCGGGACAGGGACTAATGAAAAACTGTTTTTT
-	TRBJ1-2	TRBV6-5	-	CASSYARRNGYTF	TGTGCCAGCAGTTACGCGCGGCGGAATGGCTACACCTTC
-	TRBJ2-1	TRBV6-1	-	CASSVEHRRPNNEQFF	TGTGCCAGCAGTGTAGAACACAGGAGACCCAACAATGAGCAGTTCTTC
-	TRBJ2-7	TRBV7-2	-	CASSLLVGSEQYF	TGTGCCAGCAGCTTATTGGTCGGGAGCGAGCAGTACTTC
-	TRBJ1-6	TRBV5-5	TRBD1	CASSGGQGDNSPLHF	TGTGCCAGCAGCGGAGGACAGGGGGATAATTCACCCCTCCACTTT
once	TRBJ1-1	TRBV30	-	CAWGQGHTEAFF	TGTGCCTGGGGGCAGGGACACACTGAAGCTTTCTTT
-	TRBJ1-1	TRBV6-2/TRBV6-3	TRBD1	CASSRLTGGLGEAFF	TGTGCCAGCAGCCGACTGACAGGGGGGCTGGGTGAAGCTTTCTTT
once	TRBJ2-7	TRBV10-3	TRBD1	CAISGTGTYEQYF	TGTGCCATCTCCGGGACAGGGACCTACGAGCAGTACTTC
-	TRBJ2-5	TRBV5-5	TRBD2	CASSLVASGGTLQETQYF	TGTGCCAGCAGCTTGGTGGCTAGCGGGGGCACCTTACAAGAGACCCAGTACTTC
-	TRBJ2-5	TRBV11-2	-	CASSLQYQETQYF	TGTGCCAGCAGCTTACAGTACCAAGAGACCCAGTACTTC
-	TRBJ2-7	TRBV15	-	CATSRDREGFHEQYF	TGTGCCACCAGCAGAGATCGTGAGGGGTTCCACGAGCAGTACTTC
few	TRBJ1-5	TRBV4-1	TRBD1	CASSQDLTGRDQPQHF	TGCGCCAGCAGCCAAGATTTGACAGGGAGAGATCAGCCCCAGCATTTT
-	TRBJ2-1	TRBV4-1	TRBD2	CASSGKGARGSSYNEQFF	TGCGCCAGCAGCGGAAAGGGAGCGCGGGGGAGCTCCTACAATGAGCAGTTCTTC
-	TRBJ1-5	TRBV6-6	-	CASSYSGQGAEPQHF	TGTGCCAGCAGTTACTCGGGGCAGGGAGCCGAGCCCCAGCATTTT
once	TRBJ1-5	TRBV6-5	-	CASIPGAFEPQHF	TGTGCCAGCATTCCCGGGGCATTCGAGCCCCAGCATTTT
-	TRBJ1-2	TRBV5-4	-	CASRAGIQYGYTF	TGTGCCAGCAGAGCCGGGATTCAGTATGGCTACACCTTC
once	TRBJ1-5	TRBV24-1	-	CATSDRADQPQHF	TGTGCCACCAGTGACAGGGCGGATCAGCCCCAGCATTTT
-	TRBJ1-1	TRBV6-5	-	CASSYGPGTEAFF	TGTGCCAGCAGTTACGGGCCGGGGACTGAAGCTTTCTTT
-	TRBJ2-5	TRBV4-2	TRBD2	CASRQFRELAVQETQYF	TGTGCCAGCAGACAATTCCGGGAACTAGCGGTACAAGAGACCCAGTACTTC
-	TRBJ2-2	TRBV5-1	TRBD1	CASRKTGERSTGELFF	TGCGCCAGCAGAAAAACAGGGGAGAGGAGCACCGGGGAGCTGTTTTTT
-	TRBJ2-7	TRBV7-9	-	CASSFSQSNYEQYF	TGTGCCAGCAGCTTCTCTCAGTCAAACTACGAGCAGTACTTC